This passage covers 26 T cell receptor beta chains from one sample sequenced in a study of blood T cell repertoires in COVID-19. Sequencing was performed with immunoSEQ multiplex PCR; in TCRdb, only in-frame clones are kept and a portion is missing. The repertoire consists of hundreds of thousands of clones, with 70% to 90% occurring once and the leading ten covering around 0.7%. The specimen sequenced was peripheral blood. Every receptor here comes from a man in his forties with acute or convalescent COVID-19.

The chain carries TRBV4-1 and TRBJ2-7, with D maybe TRBD2 (6 bases). Germline CDR1 is MGHRA and CDR2 is YSYEKL. V shed 6 bases and J shed 3 bases, with 15 bases lying between them. The CDR3 length is 14 residues. Here the CDR3 reads CASSRGGLGYEQYF. CDR3 sequence (DNA): TGCGCCAGCAGTCGTGGGGGGTTGGGCTACGAGCAGTACTTC.

The chain carries TRBV7-9 and TRBJ2-7; D is perhaps TRBD2 (6 bases). This CDR3 has 15 residues. V was cut by 1 base and J by 1 base, with 11 bases left in between. The germline gives CDR1 SEHNR, CDR2 FQNEAQ (reference sequence). The CDR3: CASSLVLARSYEQYF. The CDR3, as DNA: TGTGCCAGCAGCTTAGTGCTAGCGCGGTCCTACGAGCAGTACTTC. The whole variable domain, remainder taken from reference TRBV7-9 and TRBJ2-7, is DTGVSQNPRHKITKRGQNVTFRCDPISEHNRLYWYRQTLGQGPEFLTYFQNEAQLEKSRLLSDRFSAERPKGSFSTLEIQRTEQGDSAMYLCASSLVLARSYEQYFGPGTRLTVT.

This sequence joins TRBV27 and TRBJ2-7; D unresolved. The CDR3 is made up of 14 amino acids. V dropped 6 bases and J dropped 4 bases, with 16 bases sitting between them. Germline CDR1 is MNHEY and CDR2 is SMNVEV (reference sequence). The chain's CDR3 is CASSSRQLSYEQYF. CDR3 DNA sequence: TGTGCCAGCAGCTCGCGGCAGCTCTCTTACGAGCAGTACTTC.

V is TRBV4-1 and J is TRBJ2-2; 9 nucleotides line up with TRBD1. J was trimmed by 0 bases and V by 5 bases; bases with no gene match: 4. The germline gives CDR1 MGHRA, CDR2 YSYEKL. The CDR3 length is 16 residues. The CDR3 DNA sequence: TGCGCCAGCAGCAACCGACAGGGGGCGAACACCGGGGAGCTGTTTTTT. Its protein is CASSNRQGANTGELFF.

V and J are TRBV4-1 and TRBJ1-6; D is perhaps TRBD1 (5 bases). In germline, CDR1 is MGHRA, CDR2 YSYEKL. Trimming took off 0 bases at V and 5 bases at J, with 8 bases between the two ends. The CDR3 has 15 amino acids. The CDR3 loop reads CASSQEFRDNSPLHF. In DNA, the CDR3 is TGCGCCAGCAGCCAAGAATTCAGGGATAATTCACCCCTCCACTTT.

The table lists this clone with a count of one. The chain recombines TRBV19 with TRBJ1-3, with 9 nucleotides matching TRBD1. The CDR3 has 15 residues. Germline CDR1 LNHDA, CDR2 SQIVND (reference sequence). J lost 3 bases, V lost 4 bases, and 4 bases had no gene match. The CDR3, as DNA: TGTGCCAGTAGTACCGGGACAGGGCATGGAAACACCATATATTTT. It yields the protein CASSTGTGHGNTIYF.

This chain links TRBV7-9 with TRBJ2-5, with D perhaps matching TRBD1 (6 bases). Trimming took 9 bases from V and 7 from J, leaving 18 bases between them. CDR1 SEHNR and CDR2 FQNEAQ come from the germline V gene (reference sequence). CDR3 length: 13 amino acids. The CDR3 reads CASTRQGSGTQYF. CDR3 DNA: TGTGCCAGTACAAGGCAGGGGTCAGGGACCCAGTACTTC.

This clone was observed once. The rearrangement uses TRBV7-8 and TRBJ1-1; D gene uncertain. Germline CDR1 is SGHVS and CDR2 is FQNEAQ. V was cut by 8 bases and J by 0 bases, with 13 bases left in between. The CDR3 has 14 residues. DNA for the CDR3: TGTGCCAGCGGCACAGTCGAATTGAACACTGAAGCTTTCTTT. Encoded protein: CASGTVELNTEAFF. Based on the CDR3 plus reference TRBV7-8 and TRBJ1-1, the full variable domain is GAGVSQSPRYKVAKRGQDVALRCDPISGHVSLFWYQQALGQGPEFLTYFQNEAQLDKSGLPSDRFFAERPEGSVSTLKIQRTQQEDSAVYLCASGTVELNTEAFFGQGTRLTVV.

The chain carries TRBV11-2 and TRBJ2-1, with 13 positions matching TRBD2. Germline CDR1 SGHAT, CDR2 FQNNGV. The CDR3 extends over 15 amino acids. V was clipped by 4 bases and J by 7 bases; unmatched bases: 4. In nucleotides, the CDR3 is TGTGCCAGCAGCTCGCCGGGACTAGCGGGGAATGAGCAGTTCTTC. It translates to CASSSPGLAGNEQFF.

The CDR3 is CASGVRDYEQYF. CDR3 nucleotides: TGTGCCAGCGGGGTTCGGGACTACGAGCAGTACTTC. The chain employs TRBV6-6 and TRBJ2-7; the D gene is possibly TRBD2 (5 bases). Between the trimmed V and J ends, which lost 8 bases and 3 bases, there was a span of 11 bases. This CDR3 has 12 amino acids. Germline V CDR1 and CDR2: MNHNY, SVGAGI (reference sequence).

CDR3 loop: CASSSQGYGYTF. The CDR3, as DNA: TGTGCCAGCAGCTCTCAGGGGTATGGCTACACCTTC. The chain joins TRBV7-9 to TRBJ1-2, with D tentatively TRBD1 (6 bases). Germline CDR1 and CDR2: SEHNR and FQNEAQ (reference sequence). The CDR3 has 12 amino acids. V lost 4 bases and J lost 5, with 8 bases in between.

Of note for this clone: Other DNA sequences in the sample encode the same CDR3. This chain joins TRBV5-1 and TRBJ2-5; 7 bases are a match to TRBD2. After removal of 0 bases from V and 2 bases from J, the junction contained 1 base not matched to a gene. Germline V gene sequence: CDR1 SGHRS, CDR2 YFSETQ. This CDR3 has 14 residues. The CDR3 reads CASSLAGGQETQYF. In nucleotides, the CDR3 is TGCGCCAGCAGCTTGGCCGGGGGGCAAGAGACCCAGTACTTC.

This chain joins TRBV10-2 and TRBJ1-5; TRBD1 might be the D (5 bases). This CDR3 is 17 amino acids long. Trimming cost V 1 base and J 0 bases, with 13 bases left between them. Germline V gene sequence: CDR1 WSHSY, CDR2 SAAADI. The CDR3 DNA reads as TGCGCCAGCAGTGAGTATAGGACGGGGGTTAGCAATCAGCCCCAGCATTTT. Encoded protein: CASSEYRTGVSNQPQHF.

The J gene is TRBJ2-5, the V gene TRBV27; D gene uncertain. Germline V gene data show CDR1 as MNHEY and CDR2 as SMNVEV (reference sequence). Trimming removed 3 bases from V and 1 base from J, with 9 bases in between. This CDR3 is built from 14 residues. CDR3 nucleotide sequence: TGTGCCAGCAGTTTGGCAGGCACCCAAGAGACCCAGTACTTC. It encodes CASSLAGTQETQYF.

This clone occurred once. As DNA, the CDR3 is TGTGCCAGCAGCACTCGGACAGACAACTATGGCTACACCTTC. Protein: CASSTRTDNYGYTF. This rearrangement joins TRBV9 to TRBJ1-2; the D gene is possibly TRBD1 (6 bases). Germline V gives CDR1 SGDLS, CDR2 YYNGEE. The V end lost 4 bases, the J end lost 2 bases, and 12 bases lay between the germline ends. The CDR3 sequence is 14 residues long.

The chain joins TRBV3-1 (or the pseudogene TRBV3-2) to TRBJ2-2; the D gene is possibly TRBD1 (5 bases). The ends were cut back, 2 bases at V and 2 bases at J, with 9 bases in the middle. Germline loops: CDR1 LGHDT, CDR2 YNNKEL (reference sequence). The CDR3 is 15 residues long. CDR3 sequence (DNA): TGTGCCAGCAGCCAATCCGACAGAAACACCGGGGAGCTGTTTTTT. As protein: CASSQSDRNTGELFF.

This chain uses TRBV7-9 with TRBJ2-7, with D perhaps matching TRBD2 (5 bases). The length of the CDR3 is 15 residues. The germline V and J ends were trimmed by 4 bases and 5 bases, with 18 bases remaining between them. Germline V gives CDR1 SEHNR, CDR2 FQNEAQ (reference sequence). CDR3 DNA: TGTGCCAGCAGCTCCCGTGGAGGACCCTCGGACGAGCAGTACTTC. This encodes CASSSRGGPSDEQYF.

J is TRBJ2-6 and V is TRBV2, with D tentatively TRBD1 (6 bases). In germline, CDR1 is SNHLY, CDR2 FYNNEI. The CDR3 totals 15 residues. Trimming left V 7 bases short and J 0 bases short, with 10 bases between. CDR3 sequence (DNA): TGTGCCAGCAATTTACAGGGCTCTGGGGCCAACGTCCTGACTTTC. Translation gives CASNLQGSGANVLTF.

This chain links TRBV24-1 with TRBJ2-1; 12 nucleotides agree with TRBD1. V was pared by 1 base and J by 7 bases, with 4 bases of the junction left unmatched. In germline, CDR1 is KGHDR, CDR2 SFDVKD. The CDR3 totals 16 residues. CDR3 residues: CATSDLGDRGLNEQFF. The CDR3, as DNA: TGTGCCACCAGTGATTTAGGGGACAGGGGGCTTAATGAGCAGTTCTTC.

The chain couples TRBV19 to TRBJ2-4; D is possibly TRBD1 (5 bases). The CDR3 runs to 13 residues. The V end lost 4 bases, the J end lost 9 bases, and 13 bases lay between the germline ends. Germline CDR1 LNHDA, CDR2 SQIVND (reference sequence). Here the CDR3 reads CASSSSGWGIQYF. CDR3 coding DNA: TGTGCCAGTAGTAGTTCAGGGTGGGGCATTCAGTACTTC.

V usage is TRBV9 and J usage is TRBJ2-7, with D hard to call. V was trimmed by 4 bases and J by 2 bases, leaving 16 bases between them. The CDR3 covers 15 residues. The germline gives CDR1 SGDLS, CDR2 YYNGEE. CDR3 DNA sequence: TGTGCCAGCAGCCCCCGAGCTCTCACCACCTACGAGCAGTACTTC. Translated: CASSPRALTTYEQYF.

The table lists this clone with a count of one. The chain joins TRBV19 to TRBJ1-3; D is ambiguous. Trimming removed 8 bases at V and 3 bases at J, with 8 bases between. The CDR3 covers 12 residues. The germline gives CDR1 LNHDA, CDR2 SQIVND (reference sequence). The CDR3 region has the DNA TGTGCCAGTCAACCAGGTGGAAACACCATATATTTT. Protein: CASQPGGNTIYF.

This sequence joins TRBV11-2 and TRBJ2-7, with unresolved D. This CDR3 is 12 amino acids long. Germline CDR1 is SGHAT and CDR2 is FQNNGV. Trimming cost V 1 base and J 7 bases, with 8 bases left between them. CDR3 sequence: CASSLVGLEQYF. DNA of the CDR3: TGTGCCAGCAGCTTAGTGGGCCTAGAGCAGTACTTC.

The V gene is TRBV5-1, the J gene TRBJ2-5, with D maybe TRBD2 (6 bases). The CDR3 is 14 residues long. Germline-derived CDR1 and CDR2 are SGHRS and YFSETQ. The V and J ends lost 0 bases and 4 bases respectively, with 10 bases between them. The CDR3 coding sequence is TGCGCCAGCAGCTTGGCGGGGGACGGAGAGACCCAGTACTTC. Translated, it gives CASSLAGDGETQYF.

The CDR3 DNA follows: TGTGCCACCAGCAGAGGGGGCGTCCACGAGCAGTACTTC. Translated, it gives CATSRGGVHEQYF. V gene TRBV15 combines with J gene TRBJ2-7; D possibly corresponds to TRBD1 (5 bases). The CDR3 covers 13 residues. Trimming cost V 1 base and J 5 bases, with 9 bases left between them. Germline V gene data show CDR1 as LNHNV and CDR2 as YYDKDF (reference sequence). Variable domain in full (rest from reference TRBV15 and TRBJ2-7): DAMVIQNPRYQVTQFGKPVTLSCSQTLNHNVMYWYQQKSSQAPKLLFHYYDKDFNNEADTPDNFQSRRPNTSFCFLDIRSPGLGDTAMYLCATSRGGVHEQYFGPGTRLTVT.

This rearrangement joins TRBV7-6 to TRBJ2-5; TRBD2 aligns across 9 bases. V was pared by 1 base and J by 5 bases, with 11 bases of the junction left unmatched. This CDR3 contains 17 residues. Germline V gives CDR1 SGHVS, CDR2 FNYEAQ. The CDR3 nucleotides read TGTGCCAGCAGCTTAGTAGGTAGCGGGGGACTGGGGGAGACCCAGTACTTC. Residues: CASSLVGSGGLGETQYF.